These 29 T cell receptor beta chains were sequenced from one sample in a study of T cells in Graves' hyperthyroidism and ophthalmopathy. Using RNA transcripts as the source, TCR beta CDR3 regions were amplified. With the HTBI primer set, the TCR CDR3 went through a first round of RT-PCR. TCRdb passed the multiplex PCR reads through MiXCR, listing each CDR3 protein once. The profile shows 250,000 to 300,000 distinct CDR3 sequences, less than 15% of them singletons. Sequencing used blood. The source of these receptors is a woman between 25 and 40 years old with Graves' hyperthyroidism that later progressed to Graves' ophthalmopathy.

This clonotype was detected ten times or more. V and J are TRBV20-1 and TRBJ1-4; D is ambiguous. Trimming pared 8 bases from V and 5 bases from J, leaving 15 bases between. CDR1 and CDR2 (germline): DFQATT, SNEGSKA (reference sequence). CDR3 length: 13 residues. The CDR3 loop is CSTEAETNEKLFF. The CDR3 nucleotides are TGCAGTACAGAAGCCGAAACAAATGAAAAACTGTTTTTT.

The table lists this clonotype with many counts. CDR3: CASSPFGTEAFF. The CDR3 bases are TGTGCCAGCAGCCCGTTCGGGACTGAAGCTTTCTTT. This rearrangement joins TRBV7-9 to TRBJ1-1; D unclear. The germline V and J ends were trimmed by 5 bases and 5 bases, with 9 bases remaining between them. CDR1 SEHNR and CDR2 FQNEAQ come from the germline V gene (reference sequence). CDR3 length: 12 amino acids.

This clonotype was seen ten or more times. CDR3 in amino acids: CASSPTSGRTADTQYF. As DNA, the CDR3 is TGTGCCAGCAGCCCGACTAGCGGGAGAACCGCAGATACGCAGTATTTT. This chain joins TRBV7-2 and TRBJ2-3, with TRBD2 identical over 12 bases. V dropped 5 bases and J dropped 4; count of bases not matched to a gene: 7. This CDR3 region has 16 residues. Germline values: CDR1 SGHTA, CDR2 FQGNSA.

This clonotype was detected ten times or more. The chain has TRBV30 and TRBJ2-1; no clear D. The CDR3 contains 16 residues. CDR1 is GTSNPN and CDR2 is SVGIG in the germline V gene (reference sequence). The germline V and J ends were trimmed by 0 bases and 0 bases, with 12 bases remaining between them. Here the CDR3 reads CAWSVPFTSSYNEQFF. CDR3 coding DNA: TGTGCCTGGAGTGTGCCCTTTACGAGCTCCTACAATGAGCAGTTCTTC.

There are many counts of this clonotype. The V call is TRBV7-8, the J call TRBJ2-1; no clear D gene. V lost 11 bases, J lost 10 bases, and 9 bases lay in between. Germline-derived CDR1 and CDR2 are SGHVS and FQNEAQ. The CDR3 sequence is 9 residues long. CDR3 amino acids: CAFGPEQFF. DNA for the CDR3: TGTGCCTTTGGGCCAGAGCAGTTCTTC.

A single count supports this clonotype. This may be a read error, as it is one base from a much larger clone. V usage is TRBV9 and J usage is TRBJ1-1, with TRBD1 identical over 7 bases. The CDR3 covers 13 residues. V was clipped by 7 bases and J by 2 bases; unmatched bases: 5. Germline CDR1 reads SGDLS; CDR2 reads YYNGEE. CDR3 loop: CASGEGANTEAFF. The CDR3 nucleotides are TGTGCCAGCGGCGAGGGGGCTAACACTGAAGCTTTCTTT. The full variable domain, with the rest looked up from reference TRBV9 and TRBJ1-1, is DSGVTQTPKHLITATGQRVTLRCSPRSGDLSVYWYQQSLDQGLQFLIQYYNGEERAKGNILERFSAQQFPDLHSELNLSSLELGDSALYFCASGEGANTEAFFGQGTRLTVV.

This clonotype was detected many times. The chain is built from TRBV30 and TRBJ1-1, with D uncertain. CDR1 and CDR2 (germline): GTSNPN, SVGIG (reference sequence). The germline V and J ends were trimmed by 5 bases and 3 bases, with 19 bases remaining between them. CDR3 size: 15 residues. CDR3 protein: CAWRPPSGSYTEAFF. CDR3 DNA sequence: TGTGCCTGGCGCCCCCCGAGCGGGAGCTACACTGAAGCTTTCTTT.

The chain combines TRBV9 with TRBJ1-1, with unresolved D. The V gene lost 0 bases and the J gene lost 8 bases, with 17 bases spanning the gap. Germline V CDR1 and CDR2: SGDLS, YYNGEE. The CDR3 sequence is 15 residues long. The CDR3 DNA follows: TGTGCCAGCAGCGTAGGTGGAGCAGCCGCCGTAGAAGCTTTCTTT. Protein sequence: CASSVGGAAAVEAFF.

This clonotype was counted many times. This sequence joins TRBV7-6 and TRBJ2-5; 7 bases align to TRBD1. Per the germline V gene, CDR1 is SGHVS and CDR2 is FNYEAQ. After removal of 1 base from V and 3 bases from J, the junction contained 5 bases not matched to a gene. This CDR3 region has 15 residues. CDR3 sequence: CASSLGGTAKETQYF. CDR3 sequence (DNA): TGTGCCAGCAGCTTAGGGGGGACAGCTAAAGAGACCCAGTACTTC.

Ten or more counts support this clonotype. The DNA for the CDR3 is TGTGCCAGCAGCCGCCAGGGAGGTGAGACTGAAGCTTTCTTT. Its protein product is CASSRQGGETEAFF. The chain employs TRBV7-6 and TRBJ1-1, with a tentative D call TRBD1 (5 bases). From germline, CDR1 is SGHVS and CDR2 FNYEAQ. V was pared by 5 bases and J by 5 bases, with 15 bases between. The CDR3 runs 14 residues. The variable domain in full, completed from reference TRBV7-6 and TRBJ1-1, reads GAGVSQSPRYKVTKRGQDVALRCDPISGHVSLYWYRQALGQGPEFLTYFNYEAQQDKSGLPNDRFSAERPEGSISTLTIQRTEQRDSAMYRCASSRQGGETEAFFGQGTRLTVV.

This clonotype has only a few counts. The chain is built from TRBV7-2 and TRBJ2-7; possibly TRBD2 for D (6 bases). V shed 8 bases and J shed 6 bases, with 17 bases lying between them. CDR3 length: 13 amino acids. Germline V gives CDR1 SGHTA, CDR2 FQGNSA. The CDR3 sequence is CASAGLWRSEQYF. DNA of the CDR3: TGTGCCAGCGCGGGGTTATGGAGGTCCGAGCAGTACTTC.

This clonotype was found a few times. The chain employs TRBV27 and TRBJ2-3, with 7 bases fitting TRBD2. The CDR3 totals 17 residues. Germline V gene lookup returns CDR1 MNHEY and CDR2 SMNVEV (reference sequence). V lost 6 bases to trimming and J lost 2 bases; unmatched junction nucleotides: 14. CDR3 DNA: TGTGCCAGCAGACCGCGGCTAGCGGCAGCGTACACAGATACGCAGTATTTT. Amino acids: CASRPRLAAAYTDTQYF.

This clonotype was recorded at least ten times. The rearrangement uses TRBV5-1 and TRBJ1-2; D might be TRBD1 (5 bases). Trimming took 0 bases from V and 4 from J, leaving 13 bases between them. From germline, CDR1 is SGHRS and CDR2 YFSETQ. The CDR3 contains 15 residues. The CDR3 sequence: CASSLGGTTIYGYTF. CDR3 bases: TGCGCCAGCAGCTTGGGAGGGACTACGATCTATGGCTACACCTTC. The full variable domain, its missing parts supplied by reference TRBV5-1 and TRBJ1-2, is KAGVTQTPRYLIKTRGQQVTLSCSPISGHRSVSWYQQTPGQGLQFLFEYFSETQRNKGNFPGRFSGRQFSNSRSEMNVSTLELGDSALYLCASSLGGTTIYGYTFGSGTRLTVV.

V usage is TRBV5-1 and J usage is TRBJ2-7, with D perhaps being TRBD1 or TRBD2 (6 bases each). Germline V gene lookup returns CDR1 SGHRS and CDR2 YFSETQ. CDR3 length: 17 amino acids. With 3 bases removed from V and 4 bases from J, the gap between germline ends came to 23 bases. The CDR3 is CASSWGAVGTGIYEQYF. The CDR3 coding sequence is TGCGCCAGCAGCTGGGGGGCGGTCGGGACGGGCATTTACGAGCAGTACTTC.

This clonotype has just a few counts. The V and J genes are TRBV19 and TRBJ2-4, with TRBD1 identical over 7 bases. The CDR3 is 15 amino acids. Germline lookup yields CDR1 LNHDA and CDR2 SQIVND (reference sequence). Trimming at V came to 6 bases and at J to 1 base, leaving 6 bases not matched to a gene. The CDR3 loop reads CASREGAIAKNIQYF. As DNA, the CDR3 is TGTGCCAGTAGAGAGGGGGCGATCGCCAAAAACATTCAGTACTTC.

V is TRBV3-2 and J is TRBJ1-3; the table gives TRBD1 as D, unverified against the DNA. TRBV3-2 is an annotated pseudogene. The CDR3 totals 15 residues. The CDR3 region is CASSQRGEPGNTIYF. As DNA, the CDR3 is TGTGCCAGCAGCCAGAGGGGTGAGCCTGGAAACACCATATATTTT.

The chain has TRBV28 and TRBJ1-5, with 11 bases aligning to TRBD1. Germline V gene data show CDR1 as MDHEN and CDR2 as SYDVKM. Trimming removed 6 bases from V and 9 bases from J; junction bases left unmatched: 4. There are 13 residues in the CDR3. The CDR3 DNA sequence: TGTGCCAGCAGAAGGACAGGGGGCCCGCCCCAGCATTTT. It yields the protein CASRRTGGPPQHF.

This clonotype has only one observation. The V gene is TRBV19, the J gene TRBJ2-4; 10 bases fit TRBD1. V was pared by 3 bases and J by 7 bases, with 6 bases of the junction left unmatched. This CDR3 has 15 residues. The germline gives CDR1 LNHDA, CDR2 SQIVND (reference sequence). CDR3 DNA: TGTGCCAGTAGTATCGGGGGACAGGGGACGAACATTCAGTACTTC. The encoded protein is CASSIGGQGTNIQYF.

The chain joins TRBV5-4 to TRBJ2-1; tentatively, D is TRBD2 (6 bases). The V gene's germline CDR1 is SGHNT and CDR2 YYREEE (reference sequence). The ends were cut back, 0 bases at V and 5 bases at J, with 15 bases in the middle. The CDR3 sequence is 16 residues long. Written as DNA, the CDR3 is TGTGCCAGCAGCTTGGAGCGGGCAGGGCCCAACAATGAGCAGTTCTTC. Protein: CASSLERAGPNNEQFF.

The rearrangement links TRBV19 to TRBJ2-1; a weak D match, TRBD1 (6 bases). The germline V and J ends were trimmed by 10 bases and 4 bases, with 26 bases remaining between them. Per the germline V gene, CDR1 is LNHDA and CDR2 is SQIVND (reference sequence). CDR3 size: 17 residues. CDR3 sequence: CATRTNRDLARYNEQFF. The CDR3 DNA follows: TGTGCCACCCGAACCAACAGGGATCTAGCTCGGTACAATGAGCAGTTCTTC.

This clonotype was counted at least ten times. This rearrangement joins TRBV3-1 to TRBJ2-1; maybe TRBD2 (6 bases). The CDR3 sequence is 20 residues long. CDR1 and CDR2 from the germline V gene are LGHDT and YNNKEL (reference sequence). Trimming removed 3 bases at V and 3 bases at J, with 27 bases between. CDR3 loop: CASSHRFVGGPSAFYNEQFF. CDR3 DNA: TGTGCCAGCAGCCATAGATTTGTGGGAGGCCCGTCTGCCTTCTACAATGAGCAGTTCTTC.

This clonotype turned up a few times. The chain recombines TRBV9 with TRBJ2-1; TRBD2 is a possible D gene (6 bases). Germline V gene sequence: CDR1 SGDLS, CDR2 YYNGEE. V shed 2 bases and J shed 1 base, with 10 bases lying between them. CDR3 length equals 15 residues. For the CDR3, the DNA is TGTGCCAGCAGCGTTTTTGCGGGATCCTACAATGAGCAGTTCTTC. Translation gives CASSVFAGSYNEQFF.

The chain recombines TRBV15 with TRBJ2-5, with 12 positions matching TRBD2. The CDR3 has 15 residues. From germline, CDR1 is LNHNV and CDR2 YYDKDF (reference sequence). The trim removed 5 bases at V and 3 bases at J, leaving 4 bases unmatched. The CDR3 sequence is CATSSWTSGEETQYF. The CDR3 coding sequence is TGTGCCACCAGCTCGTGGACTAGCGGGGAAGAGACCCAGTACTTC.

This clonotype was recorded a few times. The chain combines TRBV9 with TRBJ2-1; TRBD2 matches at 11 bases. The CDR3 is made up of 15 amino acids. V dropped 2 bases and J dropped 8; count of bases not matched to a gene: 6. Germline CDR1 reads SGDLS; CDR2 reads YYNGEE. The CDR3 protein is CASSVTSGELHEQFF. The CDR3 DNA follows: TGTGCCAGCAGCGTGACTAGCGGGGAACTACATGAGCAGTTCTTC.

In its sample, this clonotype was seen a few times. V is TRBV29-1 and J is TRBJ2-7, with a weak D call TRBD1 (5 bases). The CDR3 spans 12 residues. The V end lost 4 bases, the J end lost 7 bases, and 14 bases lay between the germline ends. The germline CDR1 and CDR2 sequences are SQVTM and ANQGSEA. CDR3 protein: CSVVPSTGEQYF. The CDR3 DNA reads TGCAGCGTTGTGCCCAGTACAGGAGAGCAGTACTTC.

The chain combines TRBV7-2 with TRBJ2-3, with D perhaps being TRBD1 or TRBD2 (6 bases each). This CDR3 region has 15 residues. Per germline, CDR1 SGHTA and CDR2 FQGNSA. Trimming removed 6 bases at V and 6 bases at J, with 19 bases between. The CDR3 nucleotides read TGTGCCAGCAGGCCGGGACTCGGAGGGGGGGATACGCAGTATTTT. Its translation: CASRPGLGGGDTQYF.

The rearrangement links TRBV11-2 to TRBJ2-2; perhaps TRBD2 as D (6 bases). Germline CDR1 SGHAT, CDR2 FQNNGV. This CDR3 is built from 13 residues. Trimming removed 5 bases from V and 7 bases from J, with 11 bases in between. The CDR3 DNA is TGTGCCAGCAGCCGCGTCGGGGGCGGGGAGCTGTTTTTT. It codes for CASSRVGGGELFF.

In this sample, this clonotype turned up many times. The chain couples TRBV2 to TRBJ2-5; 7 bases fit TRBD2. Per the germline V gene, CDR1 is SNHLY and CDR2 is FYNNEI. Trimming at V came to 6 bases and at J to 4 bases, leaving 8 bases not matched to a gene. There are 14 residues in the CDR3. CDR3 bases: TGTGCCAGCAGGGTCGGGACGGGGGGAGAGACCCAGTACTTC. Protein: CASRVGTGGETQYF.

This clonotype came up many times. This chain uses TRBV7-2 with TRBJ2-7, with D perhaps TRBD1 (6 bases). This CDR3 spans 16 amino acids. V shed 0 bases and J shed 5 bases, with 17 bases lying between them. CDR1 and CDR2 from the germline V gene are SGHTA and FQGNSA. CDR3 sequence: CASSLAPRGAEDEQYF. The CDR3 nucleotides read TGTGCCAGCAGCTTAGCGCCCAGGGGTGCTGAGGACGAGCAGTACTTC.